The 32 T cell receptor beta chains listed next were all sequenced from one sample in a study of OX40 agonist ivuxolimab in advanced cancers. The assay was immunoSEQ multiplex PCR, and TCRdb's table has in-frame clones only and misses some. This table holds approximately 110,000 clones, around 92% found once. The starting material was CD4+ or CD8+ T cells sorted from blood, obtained in a trial of the OX40 agonist ivuxolimab. The receptors originated from an adult with an advanced solid tumor such as melanoma, head and neck, liver or kidney cancer.

This chain uses TRBV19 with TRBJ2-7, with 7 bases that match TRBD1. Unmatched junction bases numbered 15, after V lost 4 bases and J lost 6 bases. From germline, CDR1 is LNHDA and CDR2 SQIVND (reference sequence). CDR3 length: 16 amino acids. The CDR3 DNA follows: TGTGCCAGTAGTAGCGAGTTCTACAGGGGCCCTGGCGAGCAGTACTTC. It yields the protein CASSSEFYRGPGEQYF. Combining the CDR3 with reference TRBV19 and TRBJ2-7 gives the whole variable domain DGGITQSPKYLFRKEGQNVTLSCEQNLNHDAMYWYRQDPGQGLRLIYYSQIVNDFQKGDIAEGYSVSREKKESFPLTVTSAQKNPTAFYLCASSSEFYRGPGEQYFGPGTRLTVT.

This chain links TRBV13 with TRBJ1-3, with D uncertain. V lost 5 bases to trimming and J lost 5 bases, with 13 bases between them. The CDR3 has 14 residues. CDR1 PRHDT and CDR2 FYEKMQ come from the germline V gene (reference sequence). The CDR3 loop is CASSLGRMRNTIYF. CDR3 DNA sequence: TGTGCCAGCAGCCTCGGACGGATGCGAAACACCATATATTTT.

The V gene is TRBV6-4, the J gene TRBJ1-1; D is unresolved. CDR3 size: 13 residues. Per germline, CDR1 MRHNA and CDR2 SNTAGT. V gave up 6 bases and J gave up 0 bases, with 8 bases separating them. CDR3: CASSASMNTEAFF. Here the CDR3 DNA reads TGTGCCAGCAGCGCCAGTATGAACACTGAAGCTTTCTTT.

The rearrangement uses TRBV10-3 and TRBJ1-2; TRBD1 matches 10 bases. With V trimmed by 6 bases and J by 5 bases, 6 bases remained unmatched. Per germline, CDR1 ENHRY and CDR2 SYGVKD. This CDR3 is built from 14 residues. This CDR3 reads CAIRPGQGIYGYTF. The CDR3 DNA reads TGTGCCATCAGACCGGGACAGGGGATTTATGGCTACACCTTC.

CDR3 region: CASSKPGQPSRHTEAFF. The CDR3 DNA reads TGTGCCAGCAGTAAACCTGGACAGCCATCCCGGCACACTGAAGCTTTCTTT. The V and J genes are TRBV28 and TRBJ1-1, with a weak D call TRBD1 (6 bases). Trimming left V 5 bases short and J 3 bases short, with 22 bases between. The CDR3 is 17 amino acids. Germline CDR1 MDHEN, CDR2 SYDVKM.

The chain carries TRBV7-3 and TRBJ2-1, with 7 bases identical to TRBD1. This CDR3 contains 13 residues. Trimming removed 6 bases from V and 15 bases from J; junction bases left unmatched: 14. Germline loops: CDR1 SGHTA, CDR2 FQGTGA. CDR3 sequence: CASSQRDSRLRFF. The CDR3 DNA is TGTGCCAGCAGTCAAAGGGACAGCCGATTACGGTTCTTC.

This clone was observed a single time. The chain recombines TRBV5-1 with TRBJ2-5; D gene unclear. Per the germline V gene, CDR1 is SGHRS and CDR2 is YFSETQ. Trimming cost V 1 base and J 2 bases, with 9 bases left between them. The CDR3 extends over 14 amino acids. In nucleotides, the CDR3 is TGCGCCAGCAGCTTGCAGATGCCGCAAGAGACCCAGTACTTC. Its protein is CASSLQMPQETQYF.

This chain joins TRBV5-5 and TRBJ1-5, with 10 bases aligning to TRBD1. The CDR3 length is 14 residues. Germline V CDR1 and CDR2: SGHKS, YYEKEE (reference sequence). The V gene end was trimmed by 5 bases and the J gene end by 7 bases; junction bases not matched to a gene: 6. The CDR3 protein is CASRRDRGEQPQHF. The CDR3 coding sequence is TGTGCCAGCAGAAGGGACAGGGGAGAGCAGCCCCAGCATTTT. Full variable domain (outside the CDR3, taken from reference TRBV5-5 and TRBJ1-5): DAGVTQSPTHLIKTRGQQVTLRCSPISGHKSVSWYQQVLGQGPQFIFQYYEKEERGRGNFPDRFSARQFPNYSSELNVNALLLGDSALYLCASRRDRGEQPQHFGDGTRLSIL.

V is TRBV2 and J is TRBJ2-1; 14 bases are shared with TRBD2. The CDR3 length is 15 residues. Germline V gene lookup returns CDR1 SNHLY and CDR2 FYNNEI. The V segment lost 6 bases and the J segment 7 bases; nucleotides outside the gene matches: 5. The CDR3 DNA is TGTGCCAGCAGCGTCGGACTAGCGGGAGGAAATGAGCAGTTCTTC. Amino acid sequence: CASSVGLAGGNEQFF.

The genes are TRBV6-1 and TRBJ2-3; 10 bases line up with TRBD2. V trimming: 3 bases; J trimming: 2 bases; junction bases outside the gene matches: 2. The CDR3 consists of 15 residues. Germline CDR1 and CDR2: MNHNS and SASEGT. CDR3 coding DNA: TGTGCCAGCAGTGACACTAGCGGGATCACAGATACGCAGTATTTT. The encoded protein is CASSDTSGITDTQYF.

The chain carries TRBV6-1 and TRBJ2-1; TRBD1 aligns across 10 bases. Trimming at V came to 4 bases and at J to 15 bases, leaving 9 bases not matched to a gene. Germline-derived CDR1 and CDR2 are MNHNS and SASEGT. This CDR3 is 13 amino acids long. CDR3 nucleotide sequence: TGTGCCAGCAGTGGATCGACAGGGGGCGGAAGGTTCTTC. Protein: CASSGSTGGGRFF.

This clone was detected once. The V and J genes are TRBV6-6 and TRBJ2-7, with 7 positions matching TRBD2. V gave up 6 bases and J gave up 6 bases; unmatched junction bases: 11. Per the germline V gene, CDR1 is MNHNY and CDR2 is SVGAGI (reference sequence). The length of the CDR3 is 14 residues. CDR3 in DNA: TGTGCCAGCAGCTGGGGGGGGAGTGCCGCCGAGCAGTACTTC. It yields the protein CASSWGGSAAEQYF.

The chain is built from TRBV28 and TRBJ1-3; 8 bases agree with TRBD1. The V gene end was trimmed by 2 bases and the J gene end by 4 bases; junction bases not matched to a gene: 10. The CDR3 loop spans 17 amino acids. CDR1 is MDHEN, CDR2 SYDVKM, per germline. CDR3 protein: CASSLPPTGAYGNTIYF. The DNA for the CDR3 is TGTGCCAGCAGTTTACCTCCGACAGGGGCGTACGGAAACACCATATATTTT. The entire variable domain, with the rest obtained from reference TRBV28 and TRBJ1-3, is as follows: DVKVTQSSRYLVKRTGEKVFLECVQDMDHENMFWYRQDPGLGLRLIYFSYDVKMKEKGDIPEGYSVSREKKERFSLILESASTNQTSMYLCASSLPPTGAYGNTIYFGEGSWLTVV.

The chain couples TRBV18 to TRBJ2-7; the match to TRBD1 covers 8 bases. Germline values: CDR1 KGHSH, CDR2 LQKENI. V was pared by 2 bases and J by 4 bases, with 4 bases of the junction left unmatched. CDR3 length: 14 residues. The CDR3 sequence is CASSPGQGAYEQYF. The CDR3 nucleotides read TGTGCCAGCTCACCAGGCCAGGGGGCTTACGAGCAGTACTTC. The entire variable domain, with the rest obtained from reference TRBV18 and TRBJ2-7, is as follows: NAGVMQNPRHLVRRRGQEARLRCSPMKGHSHVYWYRQLPEEGLKFMVYLQKENIIDESGMPKERFSAEFPKEGPSILRIQQVVRGDSAAYFCASSPGQGAYEQYFGPGTRLTVT.

For the CDR3, the DNA is TGCAGCGTTGCCACAGTCTACGAGCAGTACTTC. Translating gives CSVATVYEQYF. V and J are TRBV29-1 and TRBJ2-7; no firm D call. Germline lookup yields CDR1 SQVTM and CDR2 ANQGSEA. The CDR3 contains 11 residues. V gave up 4 bases and J gave up 3 bases, with 7 bases separating them.

The chain recombines TRBV27 with TRBJ2-1, with D maybe TRBD2 (5 bases). The CDR3 is 12 residues long. V lost 4 bases and J lost 6, with 7 bases in between. Germline CDR1 is MNHEY and CDR2 is SMNVEV (reference sequence). The CDR3 spells CASSSRGNEQFF. CDR3 nucleotide sequence: TGTGCCAGCAGTTCCCGGGGCAATGAGCAGTTCTTC.

The rearrangement joins TRBV21-1 to TRBJ2-2; TRBD1 is the table's D call, not checked against the DNA. TRBV21-1 is a pseudogene. The CDR3 contains 19 residues. The CDR3, as DNA: TGTGCCAGCAGCAAAGATTGTGACAGGGCATCCACGAACACCGGGGAGCTGTTTTTT. It encodes CASSKDCDRASTNTGELFF.

J is TRBJ1-2 and V is TRBV6-5; D possibly corresponds to TRBD1 (5 bases). CDR1 is MNHEY, CDR2 SVGAGI, per germline. V dropped 0 bases and J dropped 3 bases, with 8 bases sitting between them. The CDR3 has 14 amino acids. The CDR3 nucleotides are TGTGCCAGCAGTTACTCGGGGGGGGACTATGGCTACACCTTC. Translation gives CASSYSGGDYGYTF.

The chain combines TRBV5-4 with TRBJ2-1, with TRBD2 matching 9 bases. This CDR3 comprises 15 residues. V dropped 0 bases and J dropped 8; count of bases not matched to a gene: 6. Germline loops: CDR1 SGHNT, CDR2 YYREEE (reference sequence). The CDR3: CASSLVSGSLDEQFF. The CDR3, as DNA: TGTGCCAGCAGCTTGGTTAGCGGGAGCTTAGATGAGCAGTTCTTC.

The chain carries TRBV7-3 and TRBJ1-1, with D possibly being TRBD1 (5 bases). Germline assignment: CDR1 SGHTA and CDR2 FQGTGA. V was trimmed by 0 bases and J by 1 base, leaving 12 bases between them. This CDR3 region has 16 residues. CDR3 amino acids: CASSLTRQPTNTEAFF. CDR3 nucleotides: TGTGCCAGCAGCTTAACCAGACAGCCAACGAACACTGAAGCTTTCTTT.

V is TRBV9 and J is TRBJ1-5, with 8 bases identical to TRBD1. Per the germline V gene, CDR1 is SGDLS and CDR2 is YYNGEE. V was clipped by 3 bases and J by 4 bases; unmatched bases: 3. The CDR3 consists of 14 residues. CDR3: CASSAGQANQPQHF. The CDR3 DNA reads TGTGCCAGCAGCGCGGGACAGGCAAATCAGCCCCAGCATTTT.

The chain uses TRBV7-9 and TRBJ1-1; a possible D gene is TRBD1 (5 bases). The V end lost 5 bases, the J end lost 0 bases, and 13 bases lay between the germline ends. CDR1 is SEHNR, CDR2 FQNEAQ, per germline (reference sequence). This CDR3 region has 15 residues. The CDR3: CASSADSKMNTEAFF. CDR3 bases: TGTGCCAGCAGCGCCGACAGTAAGATGAACACTGAAGCTTTCTTT.

The gene calls are TRBV6-1 and TRBJ1-4; weak D call: TRBD1 (5 bases). Trimming pared 4 bases from V and 7 bases from J, leaving 19 bases between. CDR3 length: 16 residues. Germline V gene sequence: CDR1 MNHNS, CDR2 SASEGT. The CDR3 DNA follows: TGTGCCAGCAGTGGAGAAACGGGACGGAGACCTGAAAAACTGTTTTTT. This encodes CASSGETGRRPEKLFF.

The chain couples TRBV19 to TRBJ2-7; 8 bases agree with TRBD2. This CDR3 region has 13 residues. V trimming: 6 bases; J trimming: 3 bases; junction bases outside the gene matches: 4. The V gene's germline CDR1 is LNHDA and CDR2 SQIVND (reference sequence). The CDR3 loop is CASRFGRDYEQYF. As DNA, the CDR3 is TGTGCCAGTAGGTTCGGGAGGGACTACGAGCAGTACTTC.

The chain combines TRBV6-5 with TRBJ1-1; possibly TRBD1 for D (6 bases). Germline values: CDR1 MNHEY, CDR2 SVGAGI. V lost 6 bases and J lost 1, with 9 bases in between. CDR3 length equals 13 residues. CDR3 sequence: CASRRTENTEAFF. The CDR3 bases are TGTGCCAGCAGGCGGACAGAGAACACTGAAGCTTTCTTT.

The rearrangement joins TRBV6-1 to TRBJ1-5; tentative D call: TRBD1 (6 bases). Germline V lookup: CDR1 MNHNS, CDR2 SASEGT. The CDR3 consists of 13 residues. Between the trimmed V and J ends, which lost 6 bases and 4 bases, there was a span of 10 bases. In nucleotides, the CDR3 is TGTGCCAGCAGCAACAGGGAAAATCAGCCCCAGCATTTT. As protein: CASSNRENQPQHF.

The CDR3 spells CANGKRGTDTQYF. Written as DNA, the CDR3 is TGTGCCAACGGGAAAAGGGGCACAGATACGCAGTATTTT. The chain links TRBV2 to TRBJ2-3, with a tentative D call TRBD2 (5 bases). In germline, CDR1 is SNHLY, CDR2 FYNNEI. V was cut by 10 bases and J by 1 base, with 12 bases left in between. This CDR3 is built from 13 residues.

The J gene is TRBJ2-7, the V gene TRBV5-8; D is uncertain. In germline, CDR1 is SGHTS, CDR2 YDEGEE. Trimming pared 5 bases from V and 7 bases from J, leaving 16 bases between. The CDR3 runs 13 residues. The CDR3 protein is CASREPGIEEQYF. CDR3 DNA: TGTGCCAGCAGAGAGCCCGGAATAGAGGAGCAGTACTTC.

The gene calls are TRBV7-3 and TRBJ2-1; no clear D. The V and J ends lost 4 bases and 4 bases respectively, with 11 bases between them. The CDR3 is made up of 14 amino acids. The V gene's germline CDR1 is SGHTA and CDR2 FQGTGA. The CDR3 nucleotides are TGTGCCAGCAGCTCGCCCCAGACGTACAATGAGCAGTTCTTC. Its translation is CASSSPQTYNEQFF.

This chain uses TRBV7-9 with TRBJ2-5, with D uncertain. Trimming stripped 5 bases from V and 2 bases from J, with 0 bases between. The CDR3 has 10 amino acids. Per the germline V gene, CDR1 is SEHNR and CDR2 is FQNEAQ (reference sequence). This CDR3 is CASSQETQYF. The CDR3 DNA reads TGTGCCAGCAGCCAAGAGACCCAGTACTTC.

The chain has TRBV28 and TRBJ2-5; the D is unclear. This CDR3 comprises 11 residues. The germline V gene encodes CDR1 MDHEN and CDR2 SYDVKM. V lost 6 bases to trimming and J lost 3 bases, with 5 bases between them. The CDR3 bases are TGTGCCAGCAGGATCGAAGAGACCCAGTACTTC. Protein: CASRIEETQYF. The variable domain in full, completed from reference TRBV28 and TRBJ2-5, reads DVKVTQSSRYLVKRTGEKVFLECVQDMDHENMFWYRQDPGLGLRLIYFSYDVKMKEKGDIPEGYSVSREKKERFSLILESASTNQTSMYLCASRIEETQYFGPGTRLLVL.

This chain uses TRBV4-3 with TRBJ2-2; TRBD2 is a possible D gene (5 bases). CDR3 length: 15 residues. Looked up from germline, CDR1 is LGHNA and CDR2 is YSLEER. The V gene lost 1 base and the J gene lost 5 bases, with 11 bases spanning the gap. The CDR3 nucleotides are TGCGCCAGCAGCCAAGGAGAGGGTTATACCGGGGAGCTGTTTTTT. The encoded protein is CASSQGEGYTGELFF.